This T cell receptor (beta chain) was identified during a study of glioma-infiltrating T cells after dendritic cell vaccination. Study context: Treatment, given 2003 to 2012, was autologous tumor lysate-pulsed dendritic cell vaccination.

The CDR3 consists of 12 residues. Germline CDR1 MDHEN, CDR2 SYDVKM. Trimming cost V 4 bases and J 0 bases, with 4 bases left between them. All glioblastoma patients lacked an isocitrate dehydrogenase mutation. The primer mix had 60 V beta and 13 J beta primers. The assay was immunoSEQ multiplex PCR, and TCRdb's table has in-frame clones only and misses some. The sample contains tens of thousands of clones, roughly 87% of which appear only once. This receptor was taken from a human donor with glioblastoma. The rearrangement joins TRBV28 to TRBJ2-7; D remains unclear. This specimen was blood, taken before dendritic cell vaccination. This CDR3 reads CASSYSSYEQYF. In DNA form, the CDR3 reads TGTGCCAGCAGTTACAGCTCCTACGAGCAGTACTTC.